The 21 T cell receptor beta chains given below trace back to one sample, sequenced in a study of blood T cell repertoires in COVID-19. Sequencing used immunoSEQ multiplex PCR; TCRdb keeps in-frame clones, though not all of them. This table has about 520,000 clones, 80% to 90% appearing once. Sequencing input: peripheral blood. The source is a human donor in a cohort sampled during active COVID-19.

The chain is built from TRBV23-1 and TRBJ2-1; 10 bases match TRBD2. TRBV23-1 is an open reading frame whose function is uncertain. V trimming: 7 bases; J trimming: 2 bases; junction bases outside the gene matches: 14. This CDR3 spans 18 amino acids. The CDR3 loop reads CASTRPCLAGATYNEQFF. The CDR3 nucleotides read TGCGCCAGCACTCGCCCCTGCCTAGCGGGAGCAACCTACAATGAGCAGTTCTTC.

This clone was observed a handful of times. The gene calls are TRBV3-1 (or the pseudogene TRBV3-2) and TRBJ2-7; 8 bases match TRBD2. Trimming cost V 6 bases and J 1 base; bases outside gene matches: 5. This CDR3 is built from 14 residues. Germline V gives CDR1 LGHDT, CDR2 YNNKEL (reference sequence). The CDR3 region is CASRGSGGSYEQYF. As DNA, the CDR3 is TGTGCCAGCAGAGGGAGCGGGGGTTCCTACGAGCAGTACTTC.

The table lists this clone with a few counts. V gene TRBV7-9 combines with J gene TRBJ1-1; no clear D gene. The length of the CDR3 is 12 residues. V lost 3 bases, J lost 11 bases, and 13 bases lay in between. In germline, CDR1 is SEHNR, CDR2 FQNEAQ (reference sequence). The CDR3 bases are TGTGCCAGCAGCTTTGAGCTAACGCCGGCTTTCTTT. Its protein product is CASSFELTPAFF.

The gene calls are TRBV30 and TRBJ1-4; 8 bases line up with TRBD1. This CDR3 comprises 15 residues. The V segment lost 7 bases and the J segment 0 bases; nucleotides outside the gene matches: 7. Looked up from germline, CDR1 is GTSNPN and CDR2 is SVGIG (reference sequence). CDR3 in DNA: TGTGCCTATTCGACAGGGGATGCAACTAATGAAAAACTGTTTTTT. This sequence encodes CAYSTGDATNEKLFF. Variable domain in full (rest from reference TRBV30 and TRBJ1-4): SQTIHQWPATLVQPVGSPLSLECTVEGTSNPNLYWYRQAAGRGLQLLFYSVGIGQISSEVPQNLSASRPQDRQFILSSKKLLLSDSGFYLCAYSTGDATNEKLFFGSGTQLSVL.

This clone was detected only a few times. V gene TRBV5-4 combines with J gene TRBJ2-7; TRBD2 is a possible D gene (5 bases). The CDR3 is made up of 13 amino acids. V gave up 3 bases and J gave up 9 bases, with 16 bases separating them. The germline gives CDR1 SGHNT, CDR2 YYREEE (reference sequence). The CDR3 loop is CASSYDENAGQYF. In DNA form, the CDR3 reads TGTGCCAGCAGCTATGACGAGAATGCGGGGCAGTACTTC.

This clone showed up just a few times. The rearrangement uses TRBV30 and TRBJ1-2; 7 bases match TRBD1. The germline V gene has CDR1 GTSNPN and CDR2 SVGIG (reference sequence). The CDR3 covers 13 residues. With 4 bases clipped from V and 4 bases from J, the junction kept 6 bases outside the gene matches. The CDR3 DNA reads TGTGCCTGGACTTCATGGGACAGCTATGGCTACACCTTC. Its protein is CAWTSWDSYGYTF.

J is TRBJ2-3 and V is TRBV13, with 12 bases matching TRBD2. CDR1 and CDR2 (germline): PRHDT, FYEKMQ (reference sequence). CDR3 length equals 18 residues. V gave up 5 bases and J gave up 5 bases; unmatched junction bases: 14. The CDR3 protein is CASSLRQLAGGRGDTQYF. For the CDR3, the DNA is TGTGCCAGCAGCCTACGCCAACTAGCGGGAGGCCGGGGAGATACGCAGTATTTT. Combining the CDR3 with reference TRBV13 and TRBJ2-3 gives the whole variable domain AAGVIQSPRHLIKEKRETATLKCYPIPRHDTVYWYQQGPGQDPQFLISFYEKMQSDKGSIPDRFSAQQFSDYHSELNMSSLELGDSALYFCASSLRQLAGGRGDTQYFGPGTRLTVL.

This rearrangement joins TRBV9 to TRBJ2-5; D is possibly TRBD2 (6 bases). The CDR3 is made up of 15 amino acids. The V and J ends lost 4 bases and 3 bases respectively, with 16 bases between them. Per germline, CDR1 SGDLS and CDR2 YYNGEE. For the CDR3, the DNA is TGTGCCAGCAGCAGGACTGGAGGGGTGGAAGAGACCCAGTACTTC. Encoded protein: CASSRTGGVEETQYF.

The chain links TRBV11-2 to TRBJ2-1; 7 positions match TRBD2. Germline CDR1 reads SGHAT; CDR2 reads FQNNGV. The CDR3 contains 17 residues. Trimming took 5 bases from V and 8 from J; bases not matched to a gene: 18. The CDR3 reads CASSHKLAGEIHDEQFF. Here the CDR3 DNA reads TGTGCCAGCAGCCACAAATTGGCGGGAGAGATTCACGATGAGCAGTTCTTC.

The chain is built from TRBV15 and TRBJ2-7; D is unresolved. CDR3 length equals 16 residues. Germline CDR1 and CDR2: LNHNV and YYDKDF (reference sequence). V dropped 5 bases and J dropped 2 bases, with 19 bases sitting between them. CDR3 DNA sequence: TGTGCCACCAGCGCCACGCTTGAGAACAGAGCCTACGAGCAGTACTTC. Translation gives CATSATLENRAYEQYF.

J is TRBJ2-3 and V is TRBV28, with a weak D call TRBD2 (5 bases). Trimming took off 7 bases at V and 6 bases at J, with 20 bases between the two ends. CDR1 MDHEN and CDR2 SYDVKM come from the germline V gene. CDR3 length: 15 residues. The CDR3 is CASMNTLAPQDTQYF. CDR3 nucleotides: TGTGCCAGCATGAATACGCTAGCCCCGCAGGATACGCAGTATTTT.

The table lists this clone with a few counts. The V and J genes are TRBV20-1 and TRBJ2-7, with TRBD1 as a possible D gene (5 bases). The V end was cut by 3 bases, the J end by 7 bases, with 10 bases between. The CDR3 runs 11 residues. Germline-derived CDR1 and CDR2 are DFQATT and SNEGSKA (reference sequence). The CDR3 protein is CSARADKEQYF. CDR3 coding DNA: TGCAGTGCTAGGGCGGACAAGGAGCAGTACTTC.

This chain uses TRBV7-9 with TRBJ2-1; a weak D match, TRBD2 (6 bases). Trimming left V 0 bases short and J 10 bases short, with 16 bases between. The CDR3 spans 15 residues. From germline, CDR1 is SEHNR and CDR2 FQNEAQ (reference sequence). CDR3 residues: CASSLARDSAWEQFF. Written as DNA, the CDR3 is TGTGCCAGCAGCTTAGCCCGGGACTCGGCGTGGGAGCAGTTCTTC.

The V and J genes are TRBV24-1 and TRBJ1-5; no clear D. The CDR3 is made up of 14 amino acids. The V end lost 3 bases, the J end lost 0 bases, and 5 bases lay between the germline ends. Per the germline V gene, CDR1 is KGHDR and CDR2 is SFDVKD. Written as DNA, the CDR3 is TGTGCCACCAGTGATCCGGGTAGCAATCAGCCCCAGCATTTT. This gives the protein CATSDPGSNQPQHF.

This sequence joins TRBV3-1 (or the pseudogene TRBV3-2) and TRBJ1-5; TRBD1 agrees at 11 bases. Trimming cost V 4 bases and J 2 bases; bases outside gene matches: 16. Per germline, CDR1 LGHDT and CDR2 YNNKEL (reference sequence). The CDR3 loop spans 20 amino acids. The chain's CDR3 is CASSRSEGTGGKGGNQPQHF. DNA of the CDR3: TGTGCCAGCAGCCGATCTGAAGGGACAGGGGGAAAGGGTGGCAATCAGCCCCAGCATTTT.

This chain links TRBV2 with TRBJ1-6, with D unresolved. Per germline, CDR1 SNHLY and CDR2 FYNNEI. The V end was cut by 6 bases, the J end by 7 bases, with 7 bases between. The CDR3 consists of 12 residues. CDR3 region: CASRQPNSPLHF. In DNA, the CDR3 is TGTGCCAGCAGACAGCCAAATTCACCCCTCCACTTT.

This chain links TRBV18 with TRBJ2-3; 8 bases line up with TRBD2. CDR1 is KGHSH and CDR2 is LQKENI in the germline V gene. The V gene end was trimmed by 2 bases and the J gene end by 4 bases; junction bases not matched to a gene: 11. The CDR3 runs 17 residues. The CDR3 bases are TGTGCCAGCTCACCATCCCCCGCTAGCGGGCGGCCAGATACGCAGTATTTT. This encodes CASSPSPASGRPDTQYF.

The J gene is TRBJ2-7, the V gene TRBV19; 7 bases line up with TRBD1. J lost 3 bases, V lost 3 bases, and 5 bases had no gene match. This CDR3 comprises 14 residues. Per germline, CDR1 LNHDA and CDR2 SQIVND (reference sequence). The CDR3 protein is CASSITGEYYEQYF. The CDR3 nucleotides read TGTGCCAGTAGTATTACAGGGGAGTACTACGAGCAGTACTTC.

The chain carries TRBV20-1 and TRBJ1-2; TRBD1 agrees at 8 bases. The J segment lost 7 bases and the V segment lost 3 bases, leaving 7 bases of the junction unmatched. The CDR3 is 13 amino acids. Germline-derived CDR1 and CDR2 are DFQATT and SNEGSKA (reference sequence). CDR3 loop: CSASWSGGAGYTF. The CDR3 nucleotides read TGCAGTGCTAGTTGGTCAGGGGGCGCTGGCTACACCTTC.

The rearrangement links TRBV30 to TRBJ2-1, with D maybe TRBD1 (6 bases). This CDR3 is 12 amino acids long. Germline CDR1 GTSNPN, CDR2 SVGIG (reference sequence). V lost 1 base, J lost 9 bases, and 10 bases lay in between. The CDR3 reads CAWSGQGIEQFF. The CDR3 bases are TGTGCCTGGAGTGGGCAGGGGATTGAGCAGTTCTTC.

The chain uses TRBV2 and TRBJ2-2; 10 nucleotides agree with TRBD2. The CDR3 contains 16 residues. CDR1 is SNHLY, CDR2 FYNNEI, per germline. J was trimmed by 5 bases and V by 6 bases; bases with no gene match: 9. The CDR3 sequence is CASSSSGSLVTGELFF. The CDR3 DNA reads as TGTGCCAGCAGCTCTAGCGGGAGTCTGGTAACCGGGGAGCTGTTTTTT.